These T cell receptor beta chains were read from a single sample in a study of technical replicates of blood from several donors. Sequenced by immunoSEQ multiplex PCR; TCRdb stores in-frame clones only, minus some. Altogether 60,000 to 85,000 clones are present, approximately 94% being singletons, with the ten largest covering under 0.5%. Sequences were obtained from T cells isolated from PBMCs. These receptors were taken from a human donor in good health. Each CDR3 is given with its conserved first and last residue. D genes are given only for firm matches. Clone size is shown for a subset of rows, as once, few, many or a class of expanded clone.

j_call v_call d_call clone_size cdr3_length cdr3_aa cdr3_nt
TRBJ2-7 TRBV7-2 TRBD1 few 14 CASSRDRGLREQYF TGTGCCAGCAGCCGGGACAGGGGGCTAAGGGAGCAGTACTTC
TRBJ1-1 TRBV5-1 - few 17 CASSLSPSGRENTEAFF TGCGCCAGCAGCTTGTCCCCTTCGGGCAGGGAGAACACTGAAGCTTTCTTT
TRBJ1-5 TRBV10-3 - - 14 CAISDGQSNQPQHF TGTGCCATCAGTGACGGACAGTCTAATCAGCCCCAGCATTTT
TRBJ1-2 TRBV6-1 - - 14 CASSEEGTIYGYTF TGTGCCAGCAGTGAAGAGGGGACTATCTATGGCTACACCTTC
TRBJ2-3 TRBV5-6 TRBD2 once 14 CASSLLAGVDTQYF TGTGCCAGCAGCTTGTTAGCGGGAGTAGATACGCAGTATTTT
TRBJ1-2 TRBV5-4 - - 12 CASSLLAYGYTF TGTGCCAGCAGCTTGTTAGCCTATGGCTACACCTTC
TRBJ2-1 TRBV27 - - 11 CASSRGNEQFF TGTGCCAGCAGTCGCGGCAATGAGCAGTTCTTC
TRBJ2-3 TRBV28 TRBD1 - 15 CASSLSWTGADTQYF TGTGCCAGCAGTTTATCATGGACAGGGGCAGATACGCAGTATTTT
TRBJ2-6 TRBV28 - - 15 CASSLPLAGANVLTF TGTGCCAGCAGTTTACCGCTAGCTGGGGCCAACGTCCTGACTTTC
TRBJ2-7 TRBV5-1 TRBD1 once 13 CASSWDSSYEQYF TGCGCCAGCAGCTGGGACAGTTCCTACGAGCAGTACTTC
TRBJ2-1 TRBV27 TRBD2 - 20 CASSGTGGTSGRSSYNEQFF TGTGCCAGCAGTGGAACTGGAGGGACTAGCGGGAGGAGCTCCTACAATGAGCAGTTCTTC
TRBJ2-7 TRBV30 - - 11 CASSVSYEQYF TGTGCCTCATCCGTCTCCTACGAGCAGTACTTC
TRBJ2-7 TRBV4-1 TRBD2 - 16 CASSQVMTSGTPEQYF TGCGCCAGCAGCCAAGTGATGACTAGCGGGACGCCCGAGCAGTACTTC
TRBJ1-2 TRBV7-3 - - 13 CASSLGQPYGYTF TGTGCCAGCAGCTTAGGGCAGCCCTATGGCTACACCTTC
TRBJ1-1 TRBV20-1 - once 11 CSALSGTEAFF TGCAGTGCCCTATCGGGAACTGAAGCTTTCTTT
TRBJ1-5 TRBV10-3 - - 14 CAISDTGSNQPQHF TGTGCCATCAGTGATACAGGTAGCAATCAGCCCCAGCATTTT
TRBJ2-2 TRBV5-1 - - 14 CASSGSLNTGELFF TGCGCCAGCAGCGGTAGCTTGAACACCGGGGAGCTGTTTTTT
TRBJ1-1 TRBV5-1 - - 13 CASSLAGNTEAFF TGCGCCAGCAGCTTGGCAGGGAACACTGAAGCTTTCTTT
TRBJ2-1 TRBV15 - - 15 CATSRELLENNEQFF TGTGCCACCAGCAGAGAACTATTAGAAAACAATGAGCAGTTCTTC
TRBJ2-5 TRBV27 - - 15 CASSLIRSGQETQYF TGTGCCAGCAGTTTAATTCGTAGCGGACAAGAGACCCAGTACTTC
TRBJ2-7 TRBV11-3 TRBD2 - 15 CASRFGLAGQYEQYF TGTGCCAGCAGGTTTGGACTAGCGGGACAATACGAGCAGTACTTC
TRBJ2-5 TRBV9 TRBD2 - 15 CASGLSGRAPETQYF TGTGCCAGCGGGCTTAGCGGGAGGGCCCCAGAGACCCAGTACTTC
TRBJ2-3 TRBV29-1 TRBD1 - 13 CSVNRGLTDTQYF TGCAGCGTTAACAGGGGGCTCACAGATACGCAGTATTTT
TRBJ1-2 TRBV4-2 - - 13 CASSQEVRYGYTF TGTGCCAGCAGCCAAGAAGTGAGATATGGCTACACCTTC
TRBJ2-5 TRBV30 TRBD1 - 12 CAWNRGLETQYF TGTGCCTGGAACAGGGGTTTAGAGACCCAGTACTTC
TRBJ2-5 TRBV4-2 TRBD2 - 17 CASSQEWSGGTQETQYF TGTGCCAGCAGCCAAGAATGGTCGGGAGGAACACAAGAGACCCAGTACTTC
TRBJ2-1 TRBV5-1 - few 11 CASRAYNEQFF TGCGCCAGCAGAGCTTACAATGAGCAGTTCTTC
TRBJ1-3 TRBV19 TRBD1 - 14 CASSPTGAANTIYF TGTGCCAGTAGCCCGACAGGGGCGGCAAACACCATATATTTT
TRBJ1-5 TRBV9 - few 15 CASSPTGFGNQPQHF TGTGCCAGCAGCCCAACAGGGTTCGGCAATCAGCCCCAGCATTTT
TRBJ2-5 TRBV27 - - 13 CATEKLGSKTQYF TGTGCCACCGAAAAGCTAGGCTCGAAGACCCAGTACTTC
TRBJ2-7 TRBV13 TRBD2 - 14 CASSQTSGRYEQYF TGTGCCAGCAGTCAGACTAGCGGGCGGTACGAGCAGTACTTC
TRBJ2-1 TRBV19 TRBD1 - 15 CAISYGDRGVNEQFF TGTGCCATTTCCTACGGGGACAGGGGCGTTAATGAGCAGTTCTTC